A selection of T cell receptor beta chains follows, all from one sample in a study of blood T cell repertoires in COVID-19. TCRdb's copy holds only in-frame clones and misses some; the assay was immunoSEQ multiplex PCR. The sample yields about 83,000 clones, over 60% seen once. Source material: peripheral blood. These receptors all stem from a woman of 80 years or more with active or convalescent COVID-19. The CDR3 runs from the conserved cysteine through the conserved F or W. The order of the fields is D gene, J gene, V gene, clone size, CDR3 DNA, CDR3 protein. The D gene is left open where the match is weak. Clone size appears in some rows only: once, few, many, or a class for an expanded clone.

NA | TRBJ1-5 | TRBV19 | few | TGTGCCAGTAGTTACGGACAGAAAGGTCAGCCCCAGCATTTT | CASSYGQKGQPQHF
TRBD1 | TRBJ1-2 | TRBV12-3/TRBV12-4 | NA | TGTGCCAGCAGTCTGACAGGGACCGGCTACACCTTC | CASSLTGTGYTF
TRBD1 | TRBJ1-2 | TRBV30 | few | TGTGCCTGGAGTGTGAGGCGACAGGGGGCCGGTGGCTACACCTTC | CAWSVRRQGAGGYTF
NA | TRBJ1-5 | TRBV6-5 | NA | TGTGCCAGCACCTACCCAGGGGCCCAGCATTTT | CASTYPGAQHF
TRBD1 | TRBJ2-7 | TRBV5-4 | NA | TGTGCCAGCAGCTTGGGTACAGGGGTCTACGAGCAGTACTTC | CASSLGTGVYEQYF
NA | TRBJ1-5 | TRBV10-3 | NA | TGTGCCATAGGAGACGGGGGGGCGAATCAGCCCCAGCATTTT | CAIGDGGANQPQHF
TRBD1 | TRBJ2-5 | TRBV7-2 | NA | TGTGCCAGCAGCGCCCAGGGACAGGGTGGGGAGACCCAGTACTTC | CASSAQGQGGETQYF
NA | TRBJ1-3 | TRBV19 | NA | TGTGCCAGTAGTGCGAGAGACACCATATATTTT | CASSARDTIYF
NA | TRBJ2-3 | TRBV5-5 | NA | TGTGCCAGCAGACTAGGCCCTAGCCCTAAAAGCACAGATACGCAGTATTTT | CASRLGPSPKSTDTQYF
NA | TRBJ2-7 | TRBV15 | NA | TGTGCCACCAGCAGAGAGGTCGGGGGCTACGAGCAGTACTTC | CATSREVGGYEQYF
NA | TRBJ1-5 | TRBV23-1 | few | TGCGCCAGCAGTCAATCCCGGAGGGTCGTATGGCGCCAGCCCCAGCATTTT | CASSQSRRVVWRQPQHF
NA | TRBJ2-1 | TRBV11-3 | NA | TGTGCCAGCAGCTTAGCCCAATACAATGAGCAGTTCTTC | CASSLAQYNEQFF
TRBD1 | TRBJ1-5 | TRBV4-3 | NA | TGCGCCAGCAGCCAAGATGTCCAGACAGGGAGTGGAGTGGGTAGCAATCAGCCCCAGCATTTT | CASSQDVQTGSGVGSNQPQHF
TRBD1 | TRBJ1-6 | TRBV2 | few | TGTGCCAGCAGGAGGACAGGTGATAATTCACCCCTCCACTTT | CASRRTGDNSPLHF
TRBD1 | TRBJ1-5 | TRBV30 | many | TGTGCCTGGAGTTCCCTCTTCACCGGGACAGGGGACAATCAGCCCCAGCATTTT | CAWSSLFTGTGDNQPQHF
NA | TRBJ1-2 | TRBV6-5 | NA | TGTGCCAGCAGTATAGCGGGGGGGGAGGGCTACACCTTC | CASSIAGGEGYTF
NA | TRBJ1-1 | TRBV6-5 | NA | TGTGCCAGCAGGGACAATCCGAACACTGAAGCTTTCTTT | CASRDNPNTEAFF
TRBD2 | TRBJ2-3 | TRBV6-2/TRBV6-3 | medium-sized | TGTGCCAGCAGTTACCCCCGCAGTATAGCGGGGCTATCCACAGATACGCAGTATTTT | CASSYPRSIAGLSTDTQYF
NA | TRBJ1-2 | TRBV6-8 | NA | TGTGCCAGCAGTTACGGGGGAGGGCAGTATGGCTACACCTTC | CASSYGGGQYGYTF
TRBD1 | TRBJ2-2 | TRBV13 | few | TGTGCCAGCAGCTTAGCGGACAGGGGCCCGCAGGTCGGGGAGCTGTTTTTT | CASSLADRGPQVGELFF
NA | TRBJ1-5 | TRBV19 | few | TGTGCCAGTACCCCGTATGCGGATTATAGCAATCAGCCCCAGCATTTT | CASTPYADYSNQPQHF
NA | TRBJ2-7 | TRBV28 | NA | TGTGCCAGCACCCCTCTTGGGTCCGATCAGGGGGAGCAGTACTTC | CASTPLGSDQGEQYF
NA | TRBJ2-1 | TRBV7-9 | NA | TGTGCCAGCAGCTTATGGTCGACTCGGCGGGCTAGCTTTCGTGAGCAGTTCTTC | CASSLWSTRRASFREQFF
NA | TRBJ1-6 | TRBV11-3 | NA | TGTGCCAGCAGCCTCCGACAAGATTTGTATAATTCACCCCTCCACTTT | CASSLRQDLYNSPLHF
TRBD1 | TRBJ2-7 | TRBV6-2/TRBV6-3 | NA | TGTGCCAGCAGCCCCGGGACAGACTACGAGCAGTACTTC | CASSPGTDYEQYF
TRBD2 | TRBJ2-3 | TRBV27 | NA | TGTGCCAGCAGTCTCCGGGGGGGCTACACAGATACGCAGTATTTT | CASSLRGGYTDTQYF
NA | TRBJ2-2 | TRBV5-1 | once | TGCGCCAGCAGCACCTCGGACAGTAGGAACACCGGGGAGCTGTTTTTT | CASSTSDSRNTGELFF
TRBD2 | TRBJ2-3 | TRBV6-6 | NA | TGTGCCAGCAGGGTGCGGGGGGGCACAGATACGCAGTATTTT | CASRVRGGTDTQYF
NA | TRBJ1-1 | TRBV7-3 | NA | TGTGCCAGCAGCCCCACGTCGGGTTCCCCTGAAGCTTTCTTT | CASSPTSGSPEAFF
TRBD1 | TRBJ1-3 | TRBV28 | NA | TGTGCCAGCAGTACAGACAGGGGCGGAAACACCATATATTTT | CASSTDRGGNTIYF
TRBD1 | TRBJ2-3 | TRBV19 | NA | TGTGCCAGTACCTCCGAGAACAGGGGGAATACGCAGTATTTT | CASTSENRGNTQYF
NA | TRBJ1-3 | TRBV10-3 | NA | TGTGCCAACAGGCCCGACAACTCTGGAAACACCATATATTTT | CANRPDNSGNTIYF
NA | TRBJ1-2 | TRBV9 | NA | TGTGCCAGCTGGGGACTGGGAGGCTACACCTTC | CASWGLGGYTF
NA | TRBJ2-5 | TRBV9 | NA | TGTGCCAGCAGCGGTCCGGCAGGCCCCCAAGAGACCCAGTACTTC | CASSGPAGPQETQYF
TRBD2 | TRBJ2-1 | TRBV12-3/TRBV12-4 | NA | TGTGCCACAGGACTAGCGGGGGACAATGAGCAGTTCTTC | CATGLAGDNEQFF
NA | TRBJ1-2 | TRBV7-6 | NA | TGTGCCAGCAGCCCTCAGGAGGGCTCGGGCTATGGCTACACCTTC | CASSPQEGSGYGYTF
TRBD1 | TRBJ1-3 | TRBV7-2 | NA | TGTGCCAGCAGCTTAGGGTGGACAGGGGGAAACACCATATATTTT | CASSLGWTGGNTIYF
TRBD2 | TRBJ2-7 | TRBV6-6 | once | TGTGCCAGCAGTCCCCTAGGGCTAGCGGGGGACCGACCGTCGCGGGAGCAGTACTTC | CASSPLGLAGDRPSREQYF
NA | TRBJ2-2 | TRBV15 | NA | TGTGCCACCACCTCAGGGGCCCTCACTCGTCCCGGGGAGCTGTTTTTT | CATTSGALTRPGELFF
TRBD2 | TRBJ2-7 | TRBV4-3 | NA | TGCGCCAGCAGCCTCTGGGGGGGAAGCTACGAGCAGTACTTC | CASSLWGGSYEQYF
NA | TRBJ2-2 | TRBV12-2 | NA | TGTGCAAGTCGCTTGGGGAGACTAGCGGTAAACACCGGGGAGCTGTTTTTT | CASRLGRLAVNTGELFF
NA | TRBJ1-1 | TRBV6-1 | NA | TGTGCCAGCAGTGAACTGCCCCCCCCGGGCACTGAAGCTTTCTTT | CASSELPPPGTEAFF
NA | TRBJ1-4 | TRBV28 | NA | TGTGCCAGCAGTCCCTCCGCAGGGTACCTTGAAAAACTGTTTTTT | CASSPSAGYLEKLFF
TRBD2 | TRBJ2-5 | TRBV3-1/TRBV3-2 | few | TGTGCCAGCAGCCAAGAGGGACTAGCGGGGGGGCAAGAGACCCAGTACTTC | CASSQEGLAGGQETQYF
NA | TRBJ2-5 | TRBV5-6 | NA | TGTGCCAGCAGCTTGTCAGGGGTTCAAAAGACCCAGTACTTC | CASSLSGVQKTQYF
TRBD1 | TRBJ2-1 | TRBV5-8 | NA | TGTGCCAGCAGCCCTGGACAGGGGCCCAATGAGCAGTTCTTC | CASSPGQGPNEQFF
NA | TRBJ2-7 | TRBV2 | few | TGTGCCAGCAATGGACAGCGAAACTCCTACGAGCAGTACTTC | CASNGQRNSYEQYF
NA | TRBJ2-7 | TRBV9 | NA | TGTGCCAGCAGCGTAGGCTCAGGGATGGGGAACGAGCAGTACTTC | CASSVGSGMGNEQYF
NA | TRBJ2-1 | TRBV3-1/TRBV3-2 | NA | TGTGCCAGCAGTCAGACGGGGGTGGCATCGAATGAGCAGTTCTTC | CASSQTGVASNEQFF
NA | TRBJ1-2 | TRBV3-1/TRBV3-2 | NA | TGTGCCAGCAGCCAAGATTGGCAGAACTATGGCTACACCTTC | CASSQDWQNYGYTF
NA | TRBJ1-5 | TRBV12-3/TRBV12-4 | NA | TGTGCCAGCAGTTTATTCGGGAATCAGCCCCAGCATTTT | CASSLFGNQPQHF
NA | TRBJ2-3 | TRBV7-8 | NA | TGTGCCAGCAGCACCCGGGACACCACGGATACGCAGTATTTT | CASSTRDTTDTQYF
NA | TRBJ1-1 | TRBV7-9 | NA | TGTGCCAGCACCCTCGAGGGTGGCTCTGAAGCTTTCTTT | CASTLEGGSEAFF
TRBD2 | TRBJ2-1 | TRBV6-1 | NA | TGTGCCAGCAGTGAAACTAGCGGGGGGGCCTTTGAGCAGTTCTTC | CASSETSGGAFEQFF
TRBD1 | TRBJ2-2 | TRBV7-6 | once | TGTGCCAGCAGCTCCCCATGGGGACAGGGGGCCGGGGAGCTGTTTTTT | CASSSPWGQGAGELFF
NA | TRBJ1-2 | TRBV7-2 | NA | TGTGCCAGCAGCTTAATGGAGGGGGGCTACACCTTC | CASSLMEGGYTF
TRBD1 | TRBJ1-1 | TRBV4-3 | NA | TGCGCCAGCAGCCAACAAACAGGGGGGAACACTGAAGCTTTCTTT | CASSQQTGGNTEAFF
NA | TRBJ1-1 | TRBV28 | once | TGTGCCAGCATTAACTTACAGGGAACTACCGGAGTAGACACTGAAGCTTTCTTT | CASINLQGTTGVDTEAFF
NA | TRBJ2-1 | TRBV5-1 | NA | TGCGCCAGCAGCCCCTCCCAGCAGGCGTACAATGAGCAGTTCTTC | CASSPSQQAYNEQFF
NA | TRBJ1-4 | TRBV4-1 | NA | TGCGCCAGCAGCCAAGAAGTCGGGGAGGGGGAAAAACTGTTTTTT | CASSQEVGEGEKLFF